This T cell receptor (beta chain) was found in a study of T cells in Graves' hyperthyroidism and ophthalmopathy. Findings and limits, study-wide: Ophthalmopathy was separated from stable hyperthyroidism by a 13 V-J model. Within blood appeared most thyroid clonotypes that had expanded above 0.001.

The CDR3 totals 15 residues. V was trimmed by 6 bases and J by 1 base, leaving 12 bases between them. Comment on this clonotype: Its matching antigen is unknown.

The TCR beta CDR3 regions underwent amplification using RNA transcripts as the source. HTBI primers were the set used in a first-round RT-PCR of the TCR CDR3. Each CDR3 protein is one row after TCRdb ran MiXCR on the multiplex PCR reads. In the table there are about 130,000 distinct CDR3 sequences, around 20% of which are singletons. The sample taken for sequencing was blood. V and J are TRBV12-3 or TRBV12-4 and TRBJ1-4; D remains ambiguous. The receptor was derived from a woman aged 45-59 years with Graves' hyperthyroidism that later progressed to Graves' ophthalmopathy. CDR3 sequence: CASRARPGTNEKLFF. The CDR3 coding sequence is TGTGCCAGCAGAGCTCGCCCAGGAACTAATGAAAAACTGTTTTTT.